This passage covers 28 T cell receptor beta chains from one sample sequenced in a study of early T cells in non-severe SARS-CoV-2 infection. MiXCR, applied by TCRdb to the 5' RACE reads, yields one record per CDR3 protein. The sample lists just under 65,000 distinct CDR3 sequences, roughly 13% seen once, with roughly 4.2% in the top ten. Material for sequencing was whole blood. These receptors were collected from an adult who was a healthcare worker with PCR-confirmed SARS-CoV-2 infection or an uninfected control (not recorded which).

The gene calls are TRBV11-2 and TRBJ2-5; possibly TRBD2 for D (6 bases). CDR3 length: 17 amino acids. The germline gives CDR1 SGHAT, CDR2 FQNNGV. V was clipped by 4 bases and J by 5 bases, with 23 bases between them. The CDR3 loop is CASSYNPAGTRAETQYF. CDR3 coding DNA: TGTGCCAGCAGCTACAATCCCGCCGGGACTCGAGCTGAGACCCAGTACTTC.

This clonotype appeared a few times. The gene calls are TRBV20-1 and TRBJ1-5; D gene unclear. Trimming pared 1 base from V and 4 bases from J, leaving 8 bases between. Germline values: CDR1 DFQATT, CDR2 SNEGSKA (reference sequence). The length of the CDR3 is 13 residues. The CDR3, as DNA: TGCAGTGCTAGAGGGCAGGCTAATCAGCCCCAGCATTTT. It translates to CSARGQANQPQHF.

A few counts support this clonotype. The rearrangement uses TRBV20-1 and TRBJ1-1; no clear D. The CDR3 is made up of 14 amino acids. V was shortened by 3 bases and J by 7 bases, with 18 bases between the two germline ends. Germline assignment: CDR1 DFQATT and CDR2 SNEGSKA (reference sequence). The CDR3 DNA sequence: TGCAGTGCTAGCGAACCTTTCCGGTTAGGTGAAGCTTTCTTT. Translating gives CSASEPFRLGEAFF.

In its sample, this clonotype was seen many times. The rearrangement joins TRBV6-5 to TRBJ1-5, with 8 bases lining up with TRBD1. The CDR3 runs 14 residues. The V gene's germline CDR1 is MNHEY and CDR2 SVGAGI. V lost 6 bases, J lost 4 bases, and 5 bases stayed unmatched. CDR3 nucleotides: TGTGCCAGCAGACTTACAGGGGGTAATCAGCCCCAGCATTTT. Protein product: CASRLTGGNQPQHF.

In this sample, this clonotype turned up a few times. This chain connects TRBV7-3 to TRBJ2-3; D is perhaps TRBD2 (7 bases). The V gene's germline CDR1 is SGHTA and CDR2 FQGTGA. The CDR3 is 15 amino acids. V gave up 4 bases and J gave up 4 bases, with 15 bases separating them. The CDR3 loop reads CASSSQGGGADTQYF. The CDR3 DNA sequence: TGTGCCAGCAGCTCCCAGGGAGGGGGGGCAGATACGCAGTATTTT.

The chain uses TRBV6-2 or TRBV6-3 and TRBJ1-5; tentatively, D is TRBD1 (5 bases). The CDR3 loop spans 15 amino acids. The V gene's germline CDR1 is MNHEY and CDR2 SVGEGT. Trimming cost V 6 bases and J 0 bases, with 12 bases left between them. The CDR3 bases are TGTGCCAGCAGCCCTACAGGAAATAGCAATCAGCCCCAGCATTTT. Its translation: CASSPTGNSNQPQHF.

The genes are TRBV12-3 or TRBV12-4 and TRBJ2-5, with TRBD1 as a possible D gene (6 bases). The V end was cut by 6 bases, the J end by 7 bases, with 21 bases between. The CDR3 sequence is 15 residues long. The CDR3 DNA sequence: TGTGCCAGCAGCCGTTCCGTACCCTCACAGGGGACCCAGTACTTC. As protein: CASSRSVPSQGTQYF.

V usage is TRBV6-1 and J usage is TRBJ1-1; no clear D gene. Germline V gene lookup returns CDR1 MNHNS and CDR2 SASEGT. The CDR3 consists of 12 residues. Trimming removed 3 bases from V and 6 bases from J, with 8 bases in between. CDR3 in amino acids: CASSDRVSEAFF. DNA of the CDR3: TGTGCCAGCAGTGATCGGGTTTCTGAAGCTTTCTTT.

This clonotype was observed a few times. The CDR3 DNA reads as TGCAGTGCTAGCTCGGAACCCGGCGACTACACCTTC. It translates to CSASSEPGDYTF. The chain carries TRBV20-1 and TRBJ1-2, with unresolved D. Germline V lookup: CDR1 DFQATT, CDR2 SNEGSKA (reference sequence). CDR3 length equals 12 residues. With 3 bases removed from V and 10 bases from J, the gap between germline ends came to 15 bases.

The chain recombines TRBV3-1 with TRBJ1-2; D remains ambiguous. This CDR3 has 13 amino acids. Germline CDR1 LGHDT, CDR2 YNNKEL (reference sequence). The V gene lost 1 base and the J gene lost 5 bases, with 8 bases spanning the gap. The chain's CDR3 is CASSQGRLYGYTF. CDR3 DNA sequence: TGTGCCAGCAGCCAAGGAAGGTTGTATGGCTACACCTTC.

This clonotype has more than one count but fewer than ten. V and J are TRBV20-1 and TRBJ1-4; no clear D. Germline loops: CDR1 DFQATT, CDR2 SNEGSKA (reference sequence). V lost 0 bases, J lost 3 bases, and 11 bases lay in between. This CDR3 has 15 residues. The CDR3 DNA is TGCAGTGCTAGAGATCTAACCCTTCCTAATGAAAAACTGTTTTTT. Translated, it gives CSARDLTLPNEKLFF.

There are many counts of this clonotype. The genes are TRBV5-1 and TRBJ2-3; the match to TRBD1 covers 8 bases. V shed 7 bases and J 1 base; nucleotides not matched to a gene: 5. There are 14 residues in the CDR3. The V gene's germline CDR1 is SGHRS and CDR2 YFSETQ. CDR3 region: CASHARGRTDTQYF. DNA for the CDR3: TGCGCCAGCCATGCCAGGGGGCGCACAGATACGCAGTATTTT.

The chain links TRBV6-5 to TRBJ2-1, with 8 positions matching TRBD2. Per germline, CDR1 MNHEY and CDR2 SVGAGI. This CDR3 comprises 12 residues. V gave up 2 bases and J gave up 10 bases; unmatched junction bases: 1. In DNA form, the CDR3 reads TGTGCCAGCAGTTACGGACTAGCCGAGCAGTTCTTC. Amino acid sequence: CASSYGLAEQFF.

This clonotype turned up a few times. The chain has TRBV6-2 or TRBV6-3 and TRBJ1-1, with 8 nucleotides matching TRBD1. Germline V gives CDR1 MNHEY, CDR2 SVGEGT. Losses at the gene ends were 6 bases for V and 0 bases for J; bases not matched to a gene: 12. The CDR3 has 17 amino acids. The CDR3 DNA sequence: TGTGCCAGCAGGCCCTGGACAGGGCTCTCCATGAACACTGAAGCTTTCTTT. As protein: CASRPWTGLSMNTEAFF.

The chain carries TRBV5-1 and TRBJ1-1, with D possibly matching TRBD1 (5 bases). The length of the CDR3 is 16 residues. Germline lookup yields CDR1 SGHRS and CDR2 YFSETQ. Trimming took off 0 bases at V and 1 base at J, with 13 bases between the two ends. In DNA, the CDR3 is TGCGCCAGCAGCTTGGAAGGGACCGCTGAGAACACTGAAGCTTTCTTT. This gives the protein CASSLEGTAENTEAFF.

The chain uses TRBV12-3 or TRBV12-4 and TRBJ1-2, with no clear D. V was cut by 2 bases and J by 4 bases, with 5 bases left in between. The CDR3 runs to 12 residues. CDR3 coding DNA: TGTGCCAGCAGTTTAAACCGCTATGGCTACACCTTC. Encoded protein: CASSLNRYGYTF.

This chain uses TRBV7-9 with TRBJ2-2; D remains unclear. Germline CDR1 and CDR2: SEHNR and FQNEAQ (reference sequence). V lost 2 bases and J lost 4, with 14 bases in between. This CDR3 is 16 amino acids long. The CDR3 bases are TGTGCCAGCAGCTTAAGGGATGACACTTTCACCGGGGAGCTGTTTTTT. It specifies CASSLRDDTFTGELFF.

The V and J genes are TRBV10-2 and TRBJ2-3; D is uncertain. CDR1 is WSHSY, CDR2 SAAADI, per germline. V was clipped by 0 bases and J by 2 bases, with 6 bases between them. The CDR3 has 14 amino acids. This CDR3 is CASSESVVTDTQYF. For the CDR3, the DNA is TGCGCCAGCAGTGAGTCGGTAGTCACAGATACGCAGTATTTT.

This chain links TRBV5-4 with TRBJ2-1; no clear D. Germline CDR1 reads SGHNT; CDR2 reads YYREEE (reference sequence). With 0 bases removed from V and 4 bases from J, the gap between germline ends came to 11 bases. This CDR3 has 15 amino acids. The CDR3 DNA follows: TGTGCCAGCAGCTTGGCCGACACACCTTACAATGAGCAGTTCTTC. Translation gives CASSLADTPYNEQFF.

The table lists this clonotype with a few counts. This chain uses TRBV14 with TRBJ2-7, with a tentative D call TRBD1 (6 bases). This CDR3 contains 14 residues. Trimming left V 0 bases short and J 3 bases short, with 9 bases between. Germline values: CDR1 SGHDN, CDR2 FVKESK. The CDR3 protein is CASSQDLQGYEQYF. CDR3 DNA: TGTGCCAGCAGCCAAGACTTACAGGGCTACGAGCAGTACTTC.

This clonotype was counted only a few times. The rearrangement uses TRBV6-2 or TRBV6-3 and TRBJ2-1; D gene unclear. The CDR3 runs 11 residues. V lost 7 bases and J lost 3, with 4 bases in between. CDR1 and CDR2 from the germline V gene are MNHEY and SVGEGT. The CDR3 protein is CASTDYNEQFF. CDR3 nucleotide sequence: TGTGCCAGCACCGACTACAATGAGCAGTTCTTC.

This clonotype was picked up many times. The V gene is TRBV6-4, the J gene TRBJ2-6; D is unclear. Per the germline V gene, CDR1 is MRHNA and CDR2 is SNTAGT. V lost 6 bases and J 1 base, leaving 7 bases between the germline ends. CDR3 length: 14 residues. The CDR3 DNA reads as TGTGCCAGCAGCCCTTCATCTGGGGCCAACGTCCTGACTTTC. Translating gives CASSPSSGANVLTF.

This chain links TRBV7-2 with TRBJ2-2; 8 bases match TRBD1. V was clipped by 5 bases and J by 2 bases; unmatched bases: 10. Per germline, CDR1 SGHTA and CDR2 FQGNSA. The CDR3 extends over 17 amino acids. CDR3: CASSRSRTGPNTGELFF. DNA of the CDR3: TGTGCCAGCAGCCGATCTAGGACAGGGCCCAACACCGGGGAGCTGTTTTTT. Combining the CDR3 with reference TRBV7-2 and TRBJ2-2 gives the whole variable domain GAGVSQSPSNKVTEKGKDVELRCDPISGHTALYWYRQSLGQGLEFLIYFQGNSAPDKSGLPSDRFSAERTGGSVSTLTIQRTQQEDSAVYLCASSRSRTGPNTGELFFGEGSRLTVL.

This sequence joins TRBV12-3 or TRBV12-4 and TRBJ2-1; tentative D call: TRBD1 (7 bases). Trimming took off 5 bases at V and 4 bases at J, with 30 bases between the two ends. This CDR3 contains 20 residues. The CDR3 is CASSRRRASNRDRLYNEQFF. The CDR3 DNA is TGTGCCAGCAGTAGGCGGAGGGCATCCAACCGGGACAGATTATACAATGAGCAGTTCTTC.

This clonotype turned up a few times. The rearrangement links TRBV2 to TRBJ1-6, with a possible D match to TRBD1 (5 bases). Trimming stripped 6 bases from V and 5 bases from J, with 14 bases between. This CDR3 has 15 amino acids. Germline CDR1 is SNHLY and CDR2 is FYNNEI. CDR3 in amino acids: CASREWGPNNSPLHF. CDR3 nucleotides: TGTGCCAGCAGGGAGTGGGGACCGAATAATTCACCCCTCCACTTT.

This chain uses TRBV10-3 with TRBJ2-3; 7 bases agree with TRBD2. The CDR3 extends over 14 amino acids. J was trimmed by 0 bases and V by 5 bases; bases with no gene match: 2. Germline CDR1 and CDR2: ENHRY and SYGVKD. This chain's CDR3 is CAISTGGSTDTQYF. In DNA form, the CDR3 reads TGTGCCATCAGTACGGGGGGAAGCACAGATACGCAGTATTTT.

This clonotype has just a few counts. CDR3 amino acids: CASSPRGFSGGYNEQFF. The CDR3 nucleotides read TGTGCCAGCAGCCCGAGGGGGTTTAGCGGGGGTTACAATGAGCAGTTCTTC. This chain links TRBV7-2 with TRBJ2-1; 9 positions agree with TRBD2. Germline trimming cut 5 bases from V and 4 bases from J; bases unmatched to any gene: 12. The CDR3 runs 17 residues. Germline V gene sequence: CDR1 SGHTA, CDR2 FQGNSA.

This clonotype was detected a few times. The J gene is TRBJ1-1, the V gene TRBV29-1; possibly TRBD1 for D (6 bases). Looked up from germline, CDR1 is SQVTM and CDR2 is ANQGSEA. Trimming shortened V by 5 bases and J by 5 bases, and 15 bases separated the two germline ends. The CDR3 contains 13 residues. CDR3 coding DNA: TGCAGCGTTCGATCGGGGGCACGAACTGAAGCTTTCTTT. Its translation is CSVRSGARTEAFF.